This T cell receptor (beta chain) was identified in a study of T-cell memory formation after mild COVID-19. Study in general: TCR clusters were mostly confined to one donor each.

The study, taken as a whole, reports: The pre-infection memory compartment contained some responding clones, suggesting cross-reactive memory joined. CD4/CD8 balance characterized clones contracting day 15 to 85, and CD4+ skew characterized later expanders.

The CDR3 is 13 residues long. The V end was cut by 2 bases, the J end by 6 bases, with 10 bases between. MiXCR, applied by TCRdb to the 5' RACE reads, yields one record per CDR3 protein. The sample lists approximately 270,000 distinct CDR3 sequences; 15% to 20% were seen once. This clonotype was seen only once. Antigen specificity is unknown. This clonotype was sampled from a man in his late teens or twenties who had mild COVID-19 (a few samples of this study predate the infection). Cell type and time point are not known. Sequenced: PBMCs or a T cell subset sorted from them (not recorded which). The chain combines TRBV12-3 or TRBV12-4 with TRBJ1-2, with D maybe TRBD1 (5 bases). The CDR3 region is CASSLPPGDGYTF. The DNA of the CDR3 is TGTGCCAGCAGTTTACCCCCGGGGGATGGCTACACCTTC.